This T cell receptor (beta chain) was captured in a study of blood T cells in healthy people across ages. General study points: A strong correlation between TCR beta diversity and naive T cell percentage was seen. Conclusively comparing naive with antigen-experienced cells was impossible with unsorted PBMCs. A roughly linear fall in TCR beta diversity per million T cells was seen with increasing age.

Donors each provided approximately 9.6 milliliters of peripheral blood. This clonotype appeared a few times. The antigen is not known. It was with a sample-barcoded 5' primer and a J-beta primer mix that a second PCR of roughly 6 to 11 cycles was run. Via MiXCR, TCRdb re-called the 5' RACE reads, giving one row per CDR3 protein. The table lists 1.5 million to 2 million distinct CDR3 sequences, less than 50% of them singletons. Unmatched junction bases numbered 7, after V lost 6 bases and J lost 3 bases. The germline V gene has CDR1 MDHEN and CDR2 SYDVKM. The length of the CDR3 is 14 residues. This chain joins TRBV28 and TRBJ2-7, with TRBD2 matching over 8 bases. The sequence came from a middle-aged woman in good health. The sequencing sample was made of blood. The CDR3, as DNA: TGTGCCAGCAGACCCGGACTAGCTATCTACGAGCAGTACTTC. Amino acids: CASRPGLAIYEQYF.